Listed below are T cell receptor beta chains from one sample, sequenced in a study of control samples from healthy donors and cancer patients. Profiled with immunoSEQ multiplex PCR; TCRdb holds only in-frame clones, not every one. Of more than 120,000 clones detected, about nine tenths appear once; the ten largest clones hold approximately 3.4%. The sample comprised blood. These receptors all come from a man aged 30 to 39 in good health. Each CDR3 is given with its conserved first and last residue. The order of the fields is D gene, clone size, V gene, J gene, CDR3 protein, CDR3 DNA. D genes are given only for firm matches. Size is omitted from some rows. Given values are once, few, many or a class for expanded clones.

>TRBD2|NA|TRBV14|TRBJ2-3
CASSPKRGGSTDTQYF
TGTGCCAGCAGCCCGAAGCGGGGGGGGAGCACAGATACGCAGTATTTT
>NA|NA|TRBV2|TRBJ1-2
CASSERTFGYTF
TGTGCCAGCAGTGAAAGGACTTTCGGCTACACCTTC
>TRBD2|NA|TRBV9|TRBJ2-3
CASSVYAWRESTDTQYF
TGTGCCAGCAGCGTATATGCTTGGCGGGAGAGCACAGATACGCAGTATTTT
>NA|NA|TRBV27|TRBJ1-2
CASSLSGGSNYGYTF
TGTGCCAGCAGTTTATCTGGGGGTTCTAACTATGGCTACACCTTC
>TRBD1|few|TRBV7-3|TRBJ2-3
CASSGTGGADTQYF
TGTGCCAGCAGCGGGACAGGGGGCGCAGATACGCAGTATTTT
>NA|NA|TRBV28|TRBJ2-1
CASSLRSSWSYNEQFF
TGTGCCAGCAGTTTAAGGTCTAGCTGGTCCTACAATGAGCAGTTCTTC
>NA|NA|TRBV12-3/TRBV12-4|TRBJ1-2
CASSHLTGVGYTF
TGTGCCAGCAGCCACCTTACGGGGGTTGGCTACACCTTC
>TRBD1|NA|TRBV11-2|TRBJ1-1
CASSLSRTGNTEAFF
TGTGCCAGCAGCTTATCCCGGACAGGGAACACTGAAGCTTTCTTT
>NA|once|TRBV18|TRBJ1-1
CASSPLRDFMNTEAFF
TGTGCCAGCTCACCCCTCAGAGACTTCATGAACACTGAAGCTTTCTTT
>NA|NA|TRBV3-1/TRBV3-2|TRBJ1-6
CASSQAKGRNSPLHF
TGTGCCAGCAGCCAAGCAAAGGGACGGAATTCACCCCTCCACTTT
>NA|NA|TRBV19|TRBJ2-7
CASSIVVHGYEQYF
TGTGCCAGTAGTATTGTGGTGCATGGCTACGAGCAGTACTTC
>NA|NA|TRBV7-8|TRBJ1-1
CASSSDSNTEAFF
TGTGCCAGCAGCAGCGACTCGAACACTGAAGCTTTCTTT
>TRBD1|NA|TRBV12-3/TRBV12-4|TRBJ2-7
CASSWDRGYEQYF
TGTGCCAGCAGTTGGGACAGGGGTTACGAGCAGTACTTC
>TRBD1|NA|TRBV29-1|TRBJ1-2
CSVEGGQGVRGYTF
TGCAGCGTTGAAGGCGGGCAGGGGGTACGGGGCTACACCTTC
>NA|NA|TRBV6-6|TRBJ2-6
CASSYSATGANVLTF
TGTGCCAGCAGTTACTCGGCGACTGGGGCCAACGTCCTGACTTTC
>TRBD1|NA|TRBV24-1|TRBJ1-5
CATSDIDSPGQGSNQPQHF
TGTGCCACCAGTGATATCGACTCGCCGGGACAGGGGAGCAATCAGCCCCAGCATTTT
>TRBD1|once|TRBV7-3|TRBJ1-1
CASSLGLAGGTEAFF
TGTGCCAGCAGCTTAGGTTTAGCAGGGGGGACTGAAGCTTTCTTT
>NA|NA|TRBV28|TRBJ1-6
CASRGRANSPLHF
TGTGCCAGCAGGGGGAGGGCTAATTCACCCCTCCACTTT
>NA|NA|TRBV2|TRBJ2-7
CASSEEGGYEQYF
TGTGCCAGCAGTGAGGAAGGGGGCTACGAGCAGTACTTC
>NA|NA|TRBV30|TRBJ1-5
CAWSVGESQPQHF
TGTGCCTGGAGTGTAGGGGAGAGCCAGCCCCAGCATTTT
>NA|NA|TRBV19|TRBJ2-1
CASRATGSNNEQFF
TGTGCCAGTAGGGCCACAGGGTCCAACAATGAGCAGTTCTTC
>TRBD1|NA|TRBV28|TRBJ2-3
CASRIRGYTDTQYF
TGTGCCAGCAGGATCAGGGGGTACACAGATACGCAGTATTTT
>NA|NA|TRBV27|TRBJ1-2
CASSLNGGYGYTF
TGTGCCAGCAGTTTAAATGGAGGCTATGGCTACACCTTC
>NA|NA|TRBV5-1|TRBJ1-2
CASSLATAIYGYTF
TGCGCCAGCAGCTTGGCGACAGCTATTTATGGCTACACCTTC
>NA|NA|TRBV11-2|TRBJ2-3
CASRLFIQELTDTQYF
TGTGCCAGCAGACTATTTATCCAGGAATTAACAGATACGCAGTATTTT
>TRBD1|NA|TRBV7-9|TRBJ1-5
CASSLGTGVQPQHF
TGTGCCAGCAGCTTGGGGACAGGGGTACAGCCCCAGCATTTT
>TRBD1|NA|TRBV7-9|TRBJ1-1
CASSLGGGTGYSRTEAFF
TGTGCCAGCAGCTTGGGGGGCGGGACAGGGTACAGTCGGACTGAAGCTTTCTTT
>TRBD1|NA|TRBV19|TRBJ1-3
CASSMGWTGTAGNTIYF
TGTGCCAGTAGTATGGGTTGGACAGGAACAGCTGGAAACACCATATATTTT
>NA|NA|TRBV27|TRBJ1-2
CASSLLWGDGYTF
TGTGCCAGCAGTTTATTATGGGGGGATGGCTACACCTTC
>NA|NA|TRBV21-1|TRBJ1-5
CASSKPYETTGNLNQPQHF
TGTGCCAGCAGCAAACCTTATGAGACGACAGGGAACCTAAATCAGCCCCAGCATTTT
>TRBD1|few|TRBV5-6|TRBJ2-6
CASSILTGSGANVLTF
TGTGCCAGCAGCATTCTGACAGGGTCGGGGGCCAACGTCCTGACTTTC
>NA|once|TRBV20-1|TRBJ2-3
CSASYSGGDTQYF
TGCAGTGCTAGTTACAGTGGTGGAGATACGCAGTATTTT
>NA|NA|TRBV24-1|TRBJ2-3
CATSDLRDGRGTDTQYF
TGTGCCACCAGTGATTTAAGGGACGGCAGGGGCACAGATACGCAGTATTTT
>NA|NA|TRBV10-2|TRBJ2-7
CASSESRSEQYF
TGCGCCAGCAGTGAGTCGAGGAGCGAGCAGTACTTC
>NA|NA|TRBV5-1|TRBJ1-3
CASTLNTGDSGNTIYF
TGCGCCAGCACCCTGAACACGGGGGACTCTGGAAACACCATATATTTT
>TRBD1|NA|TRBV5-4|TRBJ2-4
CASSLRTGLAKNIQYF
TGTGCCAGCAGCCTCCGGACAGGACTAGCCAAAAACATTCAGTACTTC
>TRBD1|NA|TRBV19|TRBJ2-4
CASRTGIAKNIQYF
TGTGCCAGTAGGACAGGGATAGCCAAAAACATTCAGTACTTC
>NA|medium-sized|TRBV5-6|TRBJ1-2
CASSLGEDYGYTF
TGTGCCAGCAGCTTGGGGGAAGACTATGGCTACACCTTC
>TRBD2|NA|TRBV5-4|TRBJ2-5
CASSFRGGEETQYF
TGTGCCAGCAGCTTTCGGGGGGGTGAGGAGACCCAGTACTTC
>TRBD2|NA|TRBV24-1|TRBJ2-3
CATSDLAGGPDTQYF
TGTGCCACCAGTGATCTAGCGGGGGGCCCAGATACGCAGTATTTT
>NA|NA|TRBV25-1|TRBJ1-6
CASSGVGGYNSPLHF
TGTGCCAGCAGTGGGGTGGGCGGTTATAATTCACCCCTCCACTTT
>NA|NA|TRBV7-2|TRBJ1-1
CASSFRMNTEAFF
TGTGCCAGCAGCTTCCGGATGAACACTGAAGCTTTCTTT
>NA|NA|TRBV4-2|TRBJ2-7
CASSQGVGKGYEQYF
TGTGCCAGCAGCCAAGGCGTCGGGAAGGGCTACGAGCAGTACTTC
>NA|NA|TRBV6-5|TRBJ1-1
CASTQGPEAFF
TGTGCCAGCACCCAGGGTCCCGAAGCTTTCTTT
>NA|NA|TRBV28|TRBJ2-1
CASRKPNRDAYNEQFF
TGTGCCAGCAGAAAGCCCAACCGGGACGCGTACAATGAGCAGTTCTTC
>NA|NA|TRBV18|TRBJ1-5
CASSQQGPNQPQHF
TGTGCCAGCTCACAACAGGGCCCCAATCAGCCCCAGCATTTT
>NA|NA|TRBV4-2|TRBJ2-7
CASSQVAGSSYEQYF
TGTGCCAGCAGCCAAGTAGCAGGTTCGTCCTACGAGCAGTACTTC
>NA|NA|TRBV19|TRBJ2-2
CASSSYRDPNTGELFF
TGTGCCAGTAGTAGCTATCGGGACCCGAACACCGGGGAGCTGTTTTTT
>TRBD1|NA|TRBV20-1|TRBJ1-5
CSASTGVQPQHF
TGCAGTGCCAGTACAGGGGTTCAGCCCCAGCATTTT
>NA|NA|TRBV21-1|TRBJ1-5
CASADRVGSNQPQHF
TGTGCCAGCGCCGACAGGGTTGGTAGCAATCAGCCCCAGCATTTT
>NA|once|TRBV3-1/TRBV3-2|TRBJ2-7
CASSQSRTAIYEQYF
TGTGCCAGCAGCCAGTCGAGGACAGCAATCTACGAGCAGTACTTC
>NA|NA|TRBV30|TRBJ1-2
CAWSVQGRRYTF
TGTGCCTGGAGTGTACAGGGCAGACGCTACACCTTC
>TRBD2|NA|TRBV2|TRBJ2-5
CASSQPGLVGETQYF
TGTGCCAGCAGTCAACCGGGACTAGTTGGGGAGACCCAGTACTTC
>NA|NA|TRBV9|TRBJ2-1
CASSATGNSYNEQFF
TGTGCCAGCAGCGCAACAGGAAATTCCTACAATGAGCAGTTCTTC
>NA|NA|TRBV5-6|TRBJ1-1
CASSLVGDTEAFF
TGTGCCAGCAGCTTGGTGGGTGACACTGAAGCTTTCTTT
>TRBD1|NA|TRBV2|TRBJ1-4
CASSPRTGGIGSGEKLFF
TGTGCCAGCAGCCCCAGGACAGGGGGAATCGGTTCTGGTGAAAAACTGTTTTTT
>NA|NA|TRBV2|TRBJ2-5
CASSPGALQGETQYF
TGTGCCAGCAGTCCAGGGGCCCTCCAGGGAGAGACCCAGTACTTC